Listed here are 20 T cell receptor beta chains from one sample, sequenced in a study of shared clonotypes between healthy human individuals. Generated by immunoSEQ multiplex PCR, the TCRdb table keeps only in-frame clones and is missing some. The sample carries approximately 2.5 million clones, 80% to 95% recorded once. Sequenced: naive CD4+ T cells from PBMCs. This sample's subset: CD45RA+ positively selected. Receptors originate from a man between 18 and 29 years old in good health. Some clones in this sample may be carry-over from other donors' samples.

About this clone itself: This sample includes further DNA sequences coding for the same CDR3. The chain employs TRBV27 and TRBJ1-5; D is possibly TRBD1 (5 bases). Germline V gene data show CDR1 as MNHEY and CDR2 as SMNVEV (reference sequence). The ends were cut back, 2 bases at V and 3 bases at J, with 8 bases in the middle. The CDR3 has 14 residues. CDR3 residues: CASSLVGPNQPQHF. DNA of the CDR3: TGTGCCAGCAGTTTAGTGGGGCCCAATCAGCCCCAGCATTTT.

Here the CDR3 DNA reads TGCGCCAGCAGCGGGGGTGGCAGGGGCTATGGCTACACCTTC. Translation gives CASSGGGRGYGYTF. The chain has TRBV5-1 and TRBJ1-2; D possibly corresponds to TRBD1 (6 bases). Germline CDR1 is SGHRS and CDR2 is YFSETQ. Trimming left V 4 bases short and J 4 bases short, with 14 bases between. CDR3 length: 14 amino acids.

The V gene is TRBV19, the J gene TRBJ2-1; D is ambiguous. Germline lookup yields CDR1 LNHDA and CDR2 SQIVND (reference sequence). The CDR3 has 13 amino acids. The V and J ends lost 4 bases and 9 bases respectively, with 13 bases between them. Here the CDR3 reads CASSTNRISEQFF. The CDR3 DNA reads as TGTGCCAGTAGTACGAATCGTATCAGTGAGCAGTTCTTC. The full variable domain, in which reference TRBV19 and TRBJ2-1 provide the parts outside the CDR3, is DGGITQSPKYLFRKEGQNVTLSCEQNLNHDAMYWYRQDPGQGLRLIYYSQIVNDFQKGDIAEGYSVSREKKESFPLTVTSAQKNPTAFYLCASSTNRISEQFFGPGTRLTVL.

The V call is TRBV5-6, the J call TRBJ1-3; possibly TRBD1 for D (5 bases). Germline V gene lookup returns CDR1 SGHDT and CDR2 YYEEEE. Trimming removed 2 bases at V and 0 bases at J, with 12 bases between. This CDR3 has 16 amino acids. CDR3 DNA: TGTGCCAGCAGCTTTTTGACAGCCAGCTCTGGAAACACCATATATTTT. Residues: CASSFLTASSGNTIYF.

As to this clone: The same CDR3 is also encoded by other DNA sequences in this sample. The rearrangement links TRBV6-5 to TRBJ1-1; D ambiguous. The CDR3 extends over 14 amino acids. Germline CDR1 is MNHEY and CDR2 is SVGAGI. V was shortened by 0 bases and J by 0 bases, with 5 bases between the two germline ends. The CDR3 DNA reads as TGTGCCAGCAGTTACTCGAGGTTGAACACTGAAGCTTTCTTT. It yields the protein CASSYSRLNTEAFF.

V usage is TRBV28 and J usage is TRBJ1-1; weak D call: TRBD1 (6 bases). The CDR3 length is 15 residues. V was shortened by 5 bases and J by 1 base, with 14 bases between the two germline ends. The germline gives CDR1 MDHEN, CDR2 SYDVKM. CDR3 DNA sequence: TGTGCCAGCAGTCCGCGAGACAGGAGGAACACTGAAGCTTTCTTT. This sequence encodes CASSPRDRRNTEAFF.

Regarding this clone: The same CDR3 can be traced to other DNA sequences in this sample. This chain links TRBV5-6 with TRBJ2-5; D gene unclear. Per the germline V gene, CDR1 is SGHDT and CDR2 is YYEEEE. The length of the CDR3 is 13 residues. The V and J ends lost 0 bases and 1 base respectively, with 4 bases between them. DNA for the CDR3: TGTGCCAGCAGCTTGGGCAGCCAAGAGACCCAGTACTTC. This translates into CASSLGSQETQYF. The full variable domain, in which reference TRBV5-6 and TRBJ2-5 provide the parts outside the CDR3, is DAGVTQSPTHLIKTRGQQVTLRCSPKSGHDTVSWYQQALGQGPQFIFQYYEEEERQRGNFPDRFSGHQFPNYSSELNVNALLLGDSALYLCASSLGSQETQYFGPGTRLLVL.

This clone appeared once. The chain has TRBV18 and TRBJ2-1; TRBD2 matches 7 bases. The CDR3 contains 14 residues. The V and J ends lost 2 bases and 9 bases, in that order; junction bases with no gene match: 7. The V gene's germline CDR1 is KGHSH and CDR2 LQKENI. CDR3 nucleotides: TGTGCCAGCTCACCAGCACGAGCGGGAAGTGAGCAGTTCTTC. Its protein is CASSPARAGSEQFF.

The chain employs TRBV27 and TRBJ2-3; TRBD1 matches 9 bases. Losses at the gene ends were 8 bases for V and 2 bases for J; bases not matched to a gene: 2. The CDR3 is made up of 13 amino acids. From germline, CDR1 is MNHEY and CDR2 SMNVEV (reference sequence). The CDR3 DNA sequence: TGTGCCAGCGGGACAGGGTTCACAGATACGCAGTATTTT. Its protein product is CASGTGFTDTQYF.

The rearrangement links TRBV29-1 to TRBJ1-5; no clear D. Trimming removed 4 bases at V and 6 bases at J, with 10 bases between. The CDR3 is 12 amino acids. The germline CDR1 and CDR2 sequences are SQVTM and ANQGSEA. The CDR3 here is CSVGDVAQPQHF. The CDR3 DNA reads TGCAGCGTTGGAGACGTAGCTCAGCCCCAGCATTTT.

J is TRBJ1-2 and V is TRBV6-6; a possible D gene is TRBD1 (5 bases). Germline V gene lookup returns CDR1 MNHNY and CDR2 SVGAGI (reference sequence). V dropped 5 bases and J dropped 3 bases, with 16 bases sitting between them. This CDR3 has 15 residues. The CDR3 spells CASSQTATGDYGYTF. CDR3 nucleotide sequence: TGTGCCAGCAGTCAGACAGCTACGGGGGACTATGGCTACACCTTC.

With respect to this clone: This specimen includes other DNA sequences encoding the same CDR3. The CDR3 nucleotides read TGTGCCAGCAGCGGTGGGACAGGGGGTACCTACGAGCAGTACTTC. It encodes CASSGGTGGTYEQYF. This chain uses TRBV9 with TRBJ2-7, with TRBD1 identical over 11 bases. The CDR3 extends over 15 amino acids. CDR1 is SGDLS, CDR2 YYNGEE, per germline. Trimming removed 3 bases from V and 2 bases from J; junction bases left unmatched: 4.

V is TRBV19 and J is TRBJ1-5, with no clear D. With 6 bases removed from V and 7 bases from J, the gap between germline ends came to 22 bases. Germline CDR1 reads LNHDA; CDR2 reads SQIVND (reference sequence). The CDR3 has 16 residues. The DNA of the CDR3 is TGTGCCAGTAGCACAGAATACCGGGTCCTGGTACAGCCCCAGCATTTT. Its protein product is CASSTEYRVLVQPQHF.

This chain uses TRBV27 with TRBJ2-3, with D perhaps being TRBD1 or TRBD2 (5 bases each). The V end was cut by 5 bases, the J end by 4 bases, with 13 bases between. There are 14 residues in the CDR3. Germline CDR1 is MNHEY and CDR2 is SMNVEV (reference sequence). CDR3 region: CASSPGTGSDTQYF. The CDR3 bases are TGTGCCAGCAGTCCAGGGACGGGATCAGATACGCAGTATTTT.

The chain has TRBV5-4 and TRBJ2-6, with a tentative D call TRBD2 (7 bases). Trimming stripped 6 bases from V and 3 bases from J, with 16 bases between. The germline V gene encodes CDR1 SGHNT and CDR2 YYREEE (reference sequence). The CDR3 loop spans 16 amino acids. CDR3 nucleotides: TGTGCCAGCACTGCTGGGGGGGCAAGTGGGGCCAACGTCCTGACTTTC. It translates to CASTAGGASGANVLTF.

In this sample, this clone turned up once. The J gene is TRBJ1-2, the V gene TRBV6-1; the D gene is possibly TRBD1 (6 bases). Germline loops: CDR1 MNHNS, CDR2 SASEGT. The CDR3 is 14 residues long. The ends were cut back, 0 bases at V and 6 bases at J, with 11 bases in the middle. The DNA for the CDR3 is TGTGCCAGCAGTGAAGCCTTGGGGGCTGATGGCTACACCTTC. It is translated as CASSEALGADGYTF.

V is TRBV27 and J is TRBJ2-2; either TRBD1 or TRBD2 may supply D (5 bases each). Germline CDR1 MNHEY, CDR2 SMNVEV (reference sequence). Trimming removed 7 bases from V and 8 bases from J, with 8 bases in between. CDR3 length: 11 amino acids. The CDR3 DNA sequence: TGTGCCAGCACCGAGGGGGGGGAGCTGTTTTTT. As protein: CASTEGGELFF.

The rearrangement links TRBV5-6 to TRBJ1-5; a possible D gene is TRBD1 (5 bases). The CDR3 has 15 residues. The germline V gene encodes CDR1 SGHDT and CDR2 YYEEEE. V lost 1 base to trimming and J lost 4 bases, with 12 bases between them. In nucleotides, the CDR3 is TGTGCCAGCAGCTTGTGGGACCAACCGAATCAGCCCCAGCATTTT. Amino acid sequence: CASSLWDQPNQPQHF.

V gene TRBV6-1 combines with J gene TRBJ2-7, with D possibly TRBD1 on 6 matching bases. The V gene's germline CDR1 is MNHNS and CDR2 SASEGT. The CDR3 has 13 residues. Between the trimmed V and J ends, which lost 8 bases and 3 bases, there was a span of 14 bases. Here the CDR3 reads CASDPGQGYEQYF. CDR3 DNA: TGTGCCAGCGATCCGGGACAAGGCTACGAGCAGTACTTC.

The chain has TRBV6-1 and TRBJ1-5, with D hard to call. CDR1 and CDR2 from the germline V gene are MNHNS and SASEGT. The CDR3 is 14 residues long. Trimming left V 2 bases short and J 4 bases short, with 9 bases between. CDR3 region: CASSETHLNQPQHF. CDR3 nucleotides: TGTGCCAGCAGTGAAACGCACCTTAATCAGCCCCAGCATTTT.